This TCR beta chain was identified during a study of blood T cells in healthy people across ages. Study-wide results and limits: Naive CD4+ cell counts and diversity both ran higher in long-lived than in aged donors. It was not known whether donors were CMV positive (a possible confounder of expanded clonotype changes).

Germline V gene lookup returns CDR1 MNHEY and CDR2 SMNVEV (reference sequence). The CDR3 loop spans 15 amino acids. The V gene lost 6 bases and the J gene lost 1 base, with 16 bases spanning the gap. Through a sample-barcoded 5' primer and a J-beta primer mix, a second PCR was run for roughly 6 to 11 cycles. A template-switch adaptor with 12 random nucleotides tagged each cDNA molecule. Each CDR3 protein gets one entry after TCRdb re-called the 5' RACE reads with MiXCR. The table lists roughly 1.4 million distinct CDR3 sequences, around 59% of them singletons. Notes on this clonotype: Its matching antigen is unknown.

Isolation of PBMCs gave at least 6 million cells per sample. The receptor was isolated from a man aged 18-30 years in good health. Specimen: blood. This sequence joins TRBV27 and TRBJ2-7; a weak D match, TRBD1 (5 bases). DNA for the CDR3: TGTGCCAGCAGCTCCTCCCACAGGAGATCCTACGAGCAGTACTTC. The encoded protein is CASSSSHRRSYEQYF.